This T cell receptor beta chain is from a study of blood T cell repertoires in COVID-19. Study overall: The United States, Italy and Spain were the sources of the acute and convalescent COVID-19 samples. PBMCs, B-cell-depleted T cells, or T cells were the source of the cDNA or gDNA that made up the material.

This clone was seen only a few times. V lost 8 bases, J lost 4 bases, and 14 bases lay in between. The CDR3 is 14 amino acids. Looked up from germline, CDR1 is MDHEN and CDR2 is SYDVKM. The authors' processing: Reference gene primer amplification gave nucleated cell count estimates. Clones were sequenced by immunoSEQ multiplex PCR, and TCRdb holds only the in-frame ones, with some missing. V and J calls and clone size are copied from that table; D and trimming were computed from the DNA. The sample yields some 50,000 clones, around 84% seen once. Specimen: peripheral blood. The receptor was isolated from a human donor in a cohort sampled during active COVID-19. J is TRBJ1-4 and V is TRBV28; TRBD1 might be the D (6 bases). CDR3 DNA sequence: TGTGCCAGCGGGAGACAGGCGAATAATGAAAAACTGTTTTTT. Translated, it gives CASGRQANNEKLFF.